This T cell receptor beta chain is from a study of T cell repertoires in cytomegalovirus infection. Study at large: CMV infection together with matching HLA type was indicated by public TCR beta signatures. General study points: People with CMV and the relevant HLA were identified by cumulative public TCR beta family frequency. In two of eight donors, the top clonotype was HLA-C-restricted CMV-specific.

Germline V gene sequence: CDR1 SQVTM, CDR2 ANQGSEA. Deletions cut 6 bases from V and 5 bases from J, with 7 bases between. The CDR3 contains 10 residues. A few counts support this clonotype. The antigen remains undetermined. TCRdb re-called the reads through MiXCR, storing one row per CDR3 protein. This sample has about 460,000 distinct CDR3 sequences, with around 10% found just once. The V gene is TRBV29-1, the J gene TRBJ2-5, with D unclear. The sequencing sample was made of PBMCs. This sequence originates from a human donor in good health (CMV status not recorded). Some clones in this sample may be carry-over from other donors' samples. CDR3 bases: TGCAGCGTCCGAGTGGAGACCCAGTACTTC. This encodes CSVRVETQYF.